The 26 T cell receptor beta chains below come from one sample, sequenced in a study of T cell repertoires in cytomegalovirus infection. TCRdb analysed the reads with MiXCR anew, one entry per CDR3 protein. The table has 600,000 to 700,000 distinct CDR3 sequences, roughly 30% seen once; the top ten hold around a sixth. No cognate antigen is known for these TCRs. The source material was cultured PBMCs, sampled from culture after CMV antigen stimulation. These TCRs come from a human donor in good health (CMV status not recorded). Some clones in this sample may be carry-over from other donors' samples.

The DNA for the CDR3 is TGCAGTGCCACCCCGTATGGGGTTGGTTCCCTATCCTACGAGCAGTACTTC. Translation: CSATPYGVGSLSYEQYF. The chain combines TRBV20-1 with TRBJ2-7; D is uncertain. The CDR3 extends over 17 amino acids. Trimming cost V 6 bases and J 1 base, with 25 bases left between them. Germline lookup yields CDR1 DFQATT and CDR2 SNEGSKA (reference sequence).

CDR3 DNA sequence: TGTGCCAGCAGTGAAGGAGTTTATGAAAAACTGTTTTTT. It specifies CASSEGVYEKLFF. The rearrangement links TRBV2 to TRBJ1-4; D ambiguous. CDR1 SNHLY and CDR2 FYNNEI come from the germline V gene. The V and J ends lost 1 base and 6 bases respectively, with 6 bases between them. The CDR3 has 13 residues. Using reference TRBV2 and TRBJ1-4 for the parts outside the CDR3, the full variable domain is EPEVTQTPSHQVTQMGQEVILRCVPISNHLYFYWYRQILGQKVEFLVSFYNNEISEKSEIFDDQFSVERPDGSNFTLKIRSTKLEDSAMYFCASSEGVYEKLFFGSGTQLSVL.

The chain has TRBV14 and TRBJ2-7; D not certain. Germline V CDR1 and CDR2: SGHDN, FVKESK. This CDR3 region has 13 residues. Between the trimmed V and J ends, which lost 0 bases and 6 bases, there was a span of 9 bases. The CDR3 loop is CASSQESSLEQYF. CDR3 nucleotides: TGTGCCAGCAGCCAAGAGTCCTCCCTCGAGCAGTACTTC.

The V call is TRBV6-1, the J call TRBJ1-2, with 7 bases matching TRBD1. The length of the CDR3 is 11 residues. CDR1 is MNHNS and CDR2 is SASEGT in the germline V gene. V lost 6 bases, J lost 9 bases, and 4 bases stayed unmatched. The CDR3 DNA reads TGTGCCAGCAGGGGGGACAGCAGCTACACCTTC. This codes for CASRGDSSYTF.

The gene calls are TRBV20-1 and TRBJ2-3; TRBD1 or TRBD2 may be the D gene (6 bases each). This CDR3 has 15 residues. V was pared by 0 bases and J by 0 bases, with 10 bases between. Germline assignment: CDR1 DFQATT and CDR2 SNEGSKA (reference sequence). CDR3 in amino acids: CSAREGGPSTDTQYF. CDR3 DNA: TGCAGTGCTAGAGAGGGGGGCCCAAGCACAGATACGCAGTATTTT.

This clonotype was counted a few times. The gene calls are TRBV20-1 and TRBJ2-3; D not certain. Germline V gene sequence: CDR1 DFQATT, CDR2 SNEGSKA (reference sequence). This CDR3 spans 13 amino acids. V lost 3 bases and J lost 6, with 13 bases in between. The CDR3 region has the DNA TGCAGTGCTAGGGATTTTGCACCCGATACGCAGTATTTT. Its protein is CSARDFAPDTQYF.

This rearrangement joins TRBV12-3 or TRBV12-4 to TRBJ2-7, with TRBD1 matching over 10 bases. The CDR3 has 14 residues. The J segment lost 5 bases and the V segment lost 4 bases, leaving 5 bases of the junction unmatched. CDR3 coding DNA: TGTGCCAGCAGTTCGGGGGACAGGGGCCACGAGCAGTACTTC. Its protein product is CASSSGDRGHEQYF.

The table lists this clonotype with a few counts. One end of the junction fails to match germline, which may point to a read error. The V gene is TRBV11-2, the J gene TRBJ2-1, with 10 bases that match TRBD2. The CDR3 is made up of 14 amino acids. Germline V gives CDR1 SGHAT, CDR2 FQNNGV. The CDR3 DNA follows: TGTGCCAGCAGCCCGGACCAGGTAGCGGGAGGACAAAACTTC. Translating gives CASSPDQVAGGQNF.

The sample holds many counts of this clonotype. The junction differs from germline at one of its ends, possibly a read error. CDR3 coding DNA: TGTGCCAGCAGCGTAGATCCAGATGAAAAACTGTTTTTT. Translated: CASSVDPDEKLFF. The chain is built from TRBV11-2 and TRBJ1-4; no definite D call. The CDR3 sequence is 13 residues long. Germline CDR1 and CDR2: SGHAT and FQNNGV.

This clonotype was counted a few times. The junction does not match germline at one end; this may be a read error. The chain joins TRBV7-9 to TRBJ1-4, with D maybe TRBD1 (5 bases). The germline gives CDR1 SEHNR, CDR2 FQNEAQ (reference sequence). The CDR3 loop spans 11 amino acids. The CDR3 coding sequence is TGTGCCAGCAGCCCGGGGGACTCTCTTTCTTTT. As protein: CASSPGDSLSF.

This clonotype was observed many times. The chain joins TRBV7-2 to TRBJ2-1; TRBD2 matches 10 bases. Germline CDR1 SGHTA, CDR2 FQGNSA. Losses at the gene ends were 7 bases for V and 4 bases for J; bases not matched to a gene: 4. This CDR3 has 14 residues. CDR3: CASTRTSGYNEQFF. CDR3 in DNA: TGTGCCAGCACTCGGACTAGCGGATACAATGAGCAGTTCTTC.

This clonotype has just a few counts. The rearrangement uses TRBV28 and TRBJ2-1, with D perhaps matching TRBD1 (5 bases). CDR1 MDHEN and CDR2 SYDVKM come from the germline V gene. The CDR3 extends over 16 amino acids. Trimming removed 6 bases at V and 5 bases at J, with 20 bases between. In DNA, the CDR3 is TGTGCCAGCAGCCCCGTGGACACTAAATTACACAATGAGCAGTTCTTC. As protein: CASSPVDTKLHNEQFF.

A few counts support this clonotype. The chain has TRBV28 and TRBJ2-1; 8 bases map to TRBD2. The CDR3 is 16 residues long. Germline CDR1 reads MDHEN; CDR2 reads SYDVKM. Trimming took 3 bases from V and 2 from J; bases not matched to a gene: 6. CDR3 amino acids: CASSFGAGATYNEQFF. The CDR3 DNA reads TGTGCCAGCAGTTTTGGAGCGGGGGCGACCTACAATGAGCAGTTCTTC.

For the CDR3, the DNA is TGTGCCAGCAGCGCTGGGACAGCTAGCAATCAGCCCCAGCATTTT. It is translated as CASSAGTASNQPQHF. The chain carries TRBV7-9 and TRBJ1-5; 7 bases map to TRBD1. The trim removed 5 bases at V and 0 bases at J, leaving 4 bases unmatched. The CDR3 has 15 amino acids. Germline V gene sequence: CDR1 SEHNR, CDR2 FQNEAQ (reference sequence). Drawing the rest from reference TRBV7-9 and TRBJ1-5, the complete variable domain is DTGVSQNPRHKITKRGQNVTFRCDPISEHNRLYWYRQTLGQGPEFLTYFQNEAQLEKSRLLSDRFSAERPKGSFSTLEIQRTEQGDSAMYLCASSAGTASNQPQHFGDGTRLSIL.

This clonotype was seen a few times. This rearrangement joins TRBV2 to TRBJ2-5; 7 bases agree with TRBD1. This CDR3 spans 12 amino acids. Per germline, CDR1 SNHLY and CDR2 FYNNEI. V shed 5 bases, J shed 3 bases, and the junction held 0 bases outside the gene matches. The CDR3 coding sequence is TGTGCCAGCAGTCAGGGGGAAGAGACCCAGTACTTC. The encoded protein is CASSQGEETQYF.

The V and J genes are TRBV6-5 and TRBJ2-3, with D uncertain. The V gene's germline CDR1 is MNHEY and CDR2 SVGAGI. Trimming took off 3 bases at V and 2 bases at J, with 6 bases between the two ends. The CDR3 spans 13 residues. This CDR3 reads CASSYTVTDTQYF. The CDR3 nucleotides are TGTGCCAGCAGTTATACAGTCACAGATACGCAGTATTTT.

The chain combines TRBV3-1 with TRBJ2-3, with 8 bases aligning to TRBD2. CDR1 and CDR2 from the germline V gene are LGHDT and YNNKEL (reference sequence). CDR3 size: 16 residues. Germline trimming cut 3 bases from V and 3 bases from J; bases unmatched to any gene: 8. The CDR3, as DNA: TGTGCCAGCAGCCAGCTGGCGGGGGGAGTTACAGATACGCAGTATTTT. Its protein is CASSQLAGGVTDTQYF.

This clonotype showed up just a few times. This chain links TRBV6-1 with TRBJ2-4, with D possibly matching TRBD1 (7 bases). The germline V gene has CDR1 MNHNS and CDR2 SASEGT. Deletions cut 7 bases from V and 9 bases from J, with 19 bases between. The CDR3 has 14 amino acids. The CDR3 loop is CASTRGGTVPIQYF. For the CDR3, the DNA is TGTGCCAGCACCCGAGGGGGGACAGTTCCCATTCAGTACTTC.

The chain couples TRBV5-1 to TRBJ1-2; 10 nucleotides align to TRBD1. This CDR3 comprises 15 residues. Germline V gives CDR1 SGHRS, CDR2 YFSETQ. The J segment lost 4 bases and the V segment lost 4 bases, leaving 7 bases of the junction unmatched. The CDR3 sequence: CASSKETGGAYGYTF. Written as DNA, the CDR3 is TGCGCCAGCAGCAAAGAGACAGGGGGCGCCTATGGCTACACCTTC. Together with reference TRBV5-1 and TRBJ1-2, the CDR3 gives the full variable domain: KAGVTQTPRYLIKTRGQQVTLSCSPISGHRSVSWYQQTPGQGLQFLFEYFSETQRNKGNFPGRFSGRQFSNSRSEMNVSTLELGDSALYLCASSKETGGAYGYTFGSGTRLTVV.

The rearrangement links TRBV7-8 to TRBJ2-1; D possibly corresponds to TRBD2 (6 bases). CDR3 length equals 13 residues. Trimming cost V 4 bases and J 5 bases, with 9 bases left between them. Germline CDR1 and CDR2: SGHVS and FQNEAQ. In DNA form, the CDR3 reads TGTGCCAGCAGCTCGCAGCGGGACAATGAGCAGTTCTTC. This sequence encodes CASSSQRDNEQFF.

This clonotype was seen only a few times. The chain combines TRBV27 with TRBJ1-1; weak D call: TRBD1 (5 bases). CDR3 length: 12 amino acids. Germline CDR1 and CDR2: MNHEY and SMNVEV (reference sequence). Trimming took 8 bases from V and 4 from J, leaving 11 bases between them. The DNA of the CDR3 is TGTGCCAGCGCGCGGAGGGGCACTGAAGCTTTCTTT. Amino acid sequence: CASARRGTEAFF.

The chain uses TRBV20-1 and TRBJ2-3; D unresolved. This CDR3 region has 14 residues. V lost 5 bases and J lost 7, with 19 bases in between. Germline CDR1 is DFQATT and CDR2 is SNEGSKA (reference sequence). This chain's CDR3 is CSAGEAFIGNTQYF. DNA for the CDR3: TGCAGTGCTGGGGAAGCGTTTATTGGAAATACGCAGTATTTT.

CDR3 region: CASSGASHYEQYF. DNA of the CDR3: TGTGCCAGCAGCGGGGCTAGCCACTACGAGCAGTACTTC. This chain links TRBV28 with TRBJ2-7, with D perhaps matching TRBD1 or TRBD2 (5 bases each). This CDR3 contains 13 residues. Looked up from germline, CDR1 is MDHEN and CDR2 is SYDVKM. V was clipped by 6 bases and J by 3 bases, with 12 bases between them.

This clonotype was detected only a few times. CDR3 in DNA: TGTGCCAGCAGTTACTCGGGGGGCTTTGGAAACACCATATATTTT. Its translation is CASSYSGGFGNTIYF. The rearrangement links TRBV6-5 to TRBJ1-3, with a weak D call TRBD1 (6 bases). The ends were cut back, 0 bases at V and 3 bases at J, with 9 bases in the middle. CDR1 and CDR2 (germline): MNHEY, SVGAGI. The CDR3 is 15 amino acids.

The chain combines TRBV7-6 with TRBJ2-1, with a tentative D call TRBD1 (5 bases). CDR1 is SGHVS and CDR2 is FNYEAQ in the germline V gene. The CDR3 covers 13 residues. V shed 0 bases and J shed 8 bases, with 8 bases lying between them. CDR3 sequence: CASSLAREYEQFF. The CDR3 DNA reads TGTGCCAGCAGCTTAGCCAGGGAATATGAGCAGTTCTTC.

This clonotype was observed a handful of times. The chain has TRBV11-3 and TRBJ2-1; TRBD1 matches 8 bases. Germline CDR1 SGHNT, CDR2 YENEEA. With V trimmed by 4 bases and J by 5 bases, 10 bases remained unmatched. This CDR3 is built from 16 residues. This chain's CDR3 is CASSSPRTGRNNEQFF. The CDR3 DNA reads TGTGCCAGCAGCTCTCCAAGGACAGGGCGGAACAATGAGCAGTTCTTC.